This T cell receptor beta chain was captured by sequencing in a study of long-term antiretroviral therapy in people with HIV. Study-level results: Repertoires with HIV possessed tighter CDR3 length spans than those of controls. Despite increasing after ART, diversity remained lower than that of transplant donor controls. Pre-ART clonal expansion yielded clones that dominated the repertoire at all time points.

The libraries were made with immunoSEQ v3.0 at survey level. The assay was immunoSEQ multiplex PCR, and TCRdb's table has in-frame clones only and misses some. Here the sample spans 21,000 or so clones, about 88% being singletons. Of note for this clone: The antigen is not known.

Ahead of DNA extraction, samples held about 0.95-10 million cryopreserved PBMC each. The V end lost 0 bases, the J end lost 0 bases, and 8 bases lay between the germline ends. Germline values: CDR1 GTSNPN, CDR2 SVGIG (reference sequence). The CDR3 runs to 14 residues. This sequence originates from a man in his sixties with HIV. The specimen was unsorted PBMCs, collected 2.3 years after starting antiretroviral therapy. The V gene is TRBV30, the J gene TRBJ1-1; a possible D gene is TRBD1 (5 bases). CDR3 amino acids: CAWSVSGVNTEAFF. In nucleotides, the CDR3 is TGTGCCTGGAGTGTATCGGGGGTGAACACTGAAGCTTTCTTT.